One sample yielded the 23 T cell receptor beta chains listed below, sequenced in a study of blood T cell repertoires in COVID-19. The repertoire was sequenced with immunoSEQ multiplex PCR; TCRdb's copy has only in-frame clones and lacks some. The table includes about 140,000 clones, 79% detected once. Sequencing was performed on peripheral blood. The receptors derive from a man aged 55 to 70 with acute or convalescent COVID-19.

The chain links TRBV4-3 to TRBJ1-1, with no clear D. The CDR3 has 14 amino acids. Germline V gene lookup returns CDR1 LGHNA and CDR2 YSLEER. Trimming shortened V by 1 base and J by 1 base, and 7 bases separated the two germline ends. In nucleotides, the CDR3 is TGCGCCAGCAGCCAAGGCCACTGGAACACTGAAGCTTTCTTT. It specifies CASSQGHWNTEAFF.

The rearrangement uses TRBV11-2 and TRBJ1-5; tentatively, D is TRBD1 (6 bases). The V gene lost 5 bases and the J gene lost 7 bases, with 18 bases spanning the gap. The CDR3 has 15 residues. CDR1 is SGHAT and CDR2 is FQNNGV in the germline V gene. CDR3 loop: CASSKAPNREQPQHF. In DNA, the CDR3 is TGTGCCAGCAGCAAAGCCCCCAACAGGGAGCAGCCCCAGCATTTT. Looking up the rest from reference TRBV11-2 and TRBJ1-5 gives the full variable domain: EAGVAQSPRYKIIEKRQSVAFWCNPISGHATLYWYQQILGQGPKLLIQFQNNGVVDDSQLPKDRFSAERLKGVDSTLKIQPAKLEDSAVYLCASSKAPNREQPQHFGDGTRLSIL.

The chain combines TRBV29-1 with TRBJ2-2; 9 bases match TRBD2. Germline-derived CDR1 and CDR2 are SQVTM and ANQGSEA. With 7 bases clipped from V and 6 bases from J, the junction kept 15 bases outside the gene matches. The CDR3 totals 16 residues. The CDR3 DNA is TGCAGCGCACTCCCAACCGGGACTAGCAACGCCGGGGAGCTGTTTTTT. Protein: CSALPTGTSNAGELFF.

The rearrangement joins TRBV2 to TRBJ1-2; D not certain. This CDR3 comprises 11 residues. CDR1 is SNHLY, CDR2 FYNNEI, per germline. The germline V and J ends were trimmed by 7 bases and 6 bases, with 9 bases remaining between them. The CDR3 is CASNYIHGYTF. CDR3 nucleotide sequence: TGTGCCAGCAATTATATTCATGGCTACACCTTC.

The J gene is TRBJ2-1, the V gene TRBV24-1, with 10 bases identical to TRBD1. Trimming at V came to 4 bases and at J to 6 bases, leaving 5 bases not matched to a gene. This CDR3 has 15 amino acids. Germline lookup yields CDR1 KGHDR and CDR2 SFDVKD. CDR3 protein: CATSEPGTGVNEQFF. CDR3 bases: TGTGCCACCAGTGAACCCGGGACAGGGGTCAATGAGCAGTTCTTC.

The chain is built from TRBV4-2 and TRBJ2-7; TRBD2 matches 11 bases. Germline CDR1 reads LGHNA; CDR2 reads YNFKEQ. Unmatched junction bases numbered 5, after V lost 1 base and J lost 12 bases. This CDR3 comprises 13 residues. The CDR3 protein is CASSQALAGVLYF. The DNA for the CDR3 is TGTGCCAGCAGCCAAGCACTAGCGGGAGTACTGTACTTC.

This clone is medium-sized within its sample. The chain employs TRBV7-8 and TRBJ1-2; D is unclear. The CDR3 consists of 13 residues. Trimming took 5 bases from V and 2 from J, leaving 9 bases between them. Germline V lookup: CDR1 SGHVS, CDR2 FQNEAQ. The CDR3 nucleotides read TGTGCCAGCAGCGCCACAGAAAACTATGGCTACACCTTC. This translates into CASSATENYGYTF.

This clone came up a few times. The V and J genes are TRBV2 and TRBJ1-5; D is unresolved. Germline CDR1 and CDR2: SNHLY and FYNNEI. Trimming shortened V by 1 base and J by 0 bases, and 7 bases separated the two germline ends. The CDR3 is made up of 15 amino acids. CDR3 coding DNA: TGTGCCAGCAGTGAAGACACGTATAGCAATCAGCCCCAGCATTTT. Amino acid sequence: CASSEDTYSNQPQHF.

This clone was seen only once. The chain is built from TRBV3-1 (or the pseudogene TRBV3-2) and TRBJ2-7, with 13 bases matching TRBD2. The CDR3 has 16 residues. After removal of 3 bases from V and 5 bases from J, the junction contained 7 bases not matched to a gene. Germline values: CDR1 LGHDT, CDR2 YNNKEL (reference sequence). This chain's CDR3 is CASSHVRTSGSHEQYF. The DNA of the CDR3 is TGTGCCAGCAGCCATGTAAGGACTAGCGGGAGCCACGAGCAGTACTTC.

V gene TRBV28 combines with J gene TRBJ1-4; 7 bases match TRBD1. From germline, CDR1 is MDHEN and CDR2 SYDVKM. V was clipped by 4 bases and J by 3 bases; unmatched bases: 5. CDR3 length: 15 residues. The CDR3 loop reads CASSSRQGPNEKLFF. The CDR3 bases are TGTGCCAGCAGTTCCCGACAGGGTCCTAATGAAAAACTGTTTTTT.

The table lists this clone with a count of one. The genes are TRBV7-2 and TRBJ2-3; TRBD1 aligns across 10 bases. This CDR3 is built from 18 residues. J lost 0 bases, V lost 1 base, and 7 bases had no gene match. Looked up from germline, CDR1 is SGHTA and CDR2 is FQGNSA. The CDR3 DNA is TGTGCCAGCAGCTTAGGGTGGGGGACAGGGGCTAGCACAGATACGCAGTATTTT. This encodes CASSLGWGTGASTDTQYF.

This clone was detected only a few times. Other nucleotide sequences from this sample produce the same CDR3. CDR3 in DNA: TGCGCCAGCAGCTCCTTAACTAGCGGGAGCGGCAATGAGCAGTTCTTC. As protein: CASSSLTSGSGNEQFF. The chain carries TRBV5-1 and TRBJ2-1; the match to TRBD2 covers 11 bases. This CDR3 has 16 amino acids. CDR1 and CDR2 from the germline V gene are SGHRS and YFSETQ. V lost 3 bases and J lost 6; bases outside the gene matches: 8.

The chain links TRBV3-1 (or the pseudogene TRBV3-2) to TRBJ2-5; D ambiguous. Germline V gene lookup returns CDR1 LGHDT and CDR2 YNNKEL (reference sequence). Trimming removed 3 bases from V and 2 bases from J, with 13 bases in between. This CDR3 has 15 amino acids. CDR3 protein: CASSHPTRSQETQYF. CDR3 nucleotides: TGTGCCAGCAGCCATCCAACGAGATCACAAGAGACCCAGTACTTC.

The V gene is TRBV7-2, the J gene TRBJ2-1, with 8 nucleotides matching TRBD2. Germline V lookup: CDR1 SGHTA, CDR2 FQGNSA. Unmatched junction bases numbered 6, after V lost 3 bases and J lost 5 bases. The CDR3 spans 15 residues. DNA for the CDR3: TGTGCCAGCAGCTTCCTCCCGGGAGGGAACAATGAGCAGTTCTTC. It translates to CASSFLPGGNNEQFF.

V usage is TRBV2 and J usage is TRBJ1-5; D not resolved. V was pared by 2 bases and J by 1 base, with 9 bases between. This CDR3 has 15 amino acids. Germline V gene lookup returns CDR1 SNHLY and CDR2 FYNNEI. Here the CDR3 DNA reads TGTGCCAGCAGTGAAACGGGCGGGAGCAATCAGCCCCAGCATTTT. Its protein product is CASSETGGSNQPQHF.

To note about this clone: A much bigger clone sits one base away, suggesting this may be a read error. CDR3 amino acids: CASRGQPNQPQHF. In DNA form, the CDR3 reads TGTGCCAGCAGGGGACAGCCCAATCAGCCCCAGCATTTT. The chain joins TRBV2 to TRBJ1-5; 7 positions agree with TRBD1. This CDR3 is 13 amino acids long. CDR1 is SNHLY, CDR2 FYNNEI, per germline. J gave up 3 bases and V 6 bases, and 2 bases lay outside the gene matches.

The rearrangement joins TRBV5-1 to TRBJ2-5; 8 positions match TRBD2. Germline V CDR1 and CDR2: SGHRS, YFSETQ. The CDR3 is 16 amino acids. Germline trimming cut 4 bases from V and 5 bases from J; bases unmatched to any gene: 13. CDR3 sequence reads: CASSPGGGTIRETQYF. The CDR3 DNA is TGCGCCAGCAGCCCCGGGGGGGGGACGATCAGGGAGACCCAGTACTTC.

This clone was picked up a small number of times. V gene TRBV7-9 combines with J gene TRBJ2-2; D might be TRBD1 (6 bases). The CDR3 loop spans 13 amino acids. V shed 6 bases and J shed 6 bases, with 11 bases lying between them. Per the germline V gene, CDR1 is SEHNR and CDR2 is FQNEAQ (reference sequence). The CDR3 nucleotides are TGTGCCAGCAGGGAACAGGGTGCCGGGGAGCTGTTTTTT. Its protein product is CASREQGAGELFF. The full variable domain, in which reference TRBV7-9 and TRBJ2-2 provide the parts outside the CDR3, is DTGVSQNPRHKITKRGQNVTFRCDPISEHNRLYWYRQTLGQGPEFLTYFQNEAQLEKSRLLSDRFSAERPKGSFSTLEIQRTEQGDSAMYLCASREQGAGELFFGEGSRLTVL.

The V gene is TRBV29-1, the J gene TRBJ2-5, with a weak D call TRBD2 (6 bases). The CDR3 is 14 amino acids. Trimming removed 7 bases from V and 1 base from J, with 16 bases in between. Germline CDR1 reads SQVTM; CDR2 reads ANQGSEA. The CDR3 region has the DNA TGCAGCGCCCCTCCCGGGGGAGTCCAAGAGACCCAGTACTTC. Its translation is CSAPPGGVQETQYF.

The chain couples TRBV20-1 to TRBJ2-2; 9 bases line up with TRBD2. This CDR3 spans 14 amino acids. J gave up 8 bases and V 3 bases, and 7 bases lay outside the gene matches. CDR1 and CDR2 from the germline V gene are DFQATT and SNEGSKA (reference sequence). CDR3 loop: CSASPSGTRGELFF. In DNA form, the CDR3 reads TGCAGTGCTAGTCCTAGCGGGACCCGTGGGGAGCTGTTTTTT.

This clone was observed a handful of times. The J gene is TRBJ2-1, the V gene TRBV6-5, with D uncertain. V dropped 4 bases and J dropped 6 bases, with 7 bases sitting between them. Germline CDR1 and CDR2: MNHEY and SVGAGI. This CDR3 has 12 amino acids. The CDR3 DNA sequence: TGTGCCAGCAGTTCCCCTAGCAATGAGCAGTTCTTC. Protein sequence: CASSSPSNEQFF.

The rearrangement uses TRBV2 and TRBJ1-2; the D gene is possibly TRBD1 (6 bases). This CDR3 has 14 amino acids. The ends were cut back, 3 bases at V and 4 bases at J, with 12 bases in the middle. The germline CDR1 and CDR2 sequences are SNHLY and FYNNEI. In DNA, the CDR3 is TGTGCCAGCAGTGAGAGGACAGCCGTCTATGGCTACACCTTC. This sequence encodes CASSERTAVYGYTF.

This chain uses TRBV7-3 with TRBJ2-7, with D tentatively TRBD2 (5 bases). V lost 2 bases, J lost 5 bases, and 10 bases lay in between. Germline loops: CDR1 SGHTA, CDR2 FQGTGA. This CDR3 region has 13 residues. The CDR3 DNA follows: TGTGCCAGCAGCTTAGCGGGCCATCACGAGCAGTACTTC. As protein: CASSLAGHHEQYF.